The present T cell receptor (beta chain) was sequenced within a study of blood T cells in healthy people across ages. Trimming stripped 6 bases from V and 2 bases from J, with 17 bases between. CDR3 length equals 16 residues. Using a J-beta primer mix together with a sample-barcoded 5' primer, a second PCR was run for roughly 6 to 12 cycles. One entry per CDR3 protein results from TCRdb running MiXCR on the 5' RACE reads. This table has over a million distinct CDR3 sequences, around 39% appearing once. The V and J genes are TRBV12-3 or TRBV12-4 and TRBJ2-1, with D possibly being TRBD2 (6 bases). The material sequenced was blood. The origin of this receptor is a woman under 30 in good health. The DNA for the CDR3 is TGTGCCAGCAGCTCCGGGTCTGGCGGGACCTACAATGAGCAGTTCTTC. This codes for CASSSGSGGTYNEQFF.